Listed below are T cell receptor beta chains from one sample, sequenced in a study of OX40 agonist ivuxolimab in advanced cancers. Method: immunoSEQ multiplex PCR; TCRdb's copy keeps in-frame clones and lacks some. The top ten hold roughly 2.5% of the sample, which has some 55,000 clones, roughly three quarters seen once. Specimen: CD4+ or CD8+ T cells sorted from blood, collected in a trial of the OX40 agonist ivuxolimab. The receptors were sampled from an adult with an advanced solid tumor such as melanoma, head and neck, liver or kidney cancer. CDR3s include the opening cysteine and the closing phenylalanine or tryptophan. D genes are given only for firm matches. Only part of the rows carry a size: once, few, many, or a class if the clone is expanded.

-,TRBV5-1,TRBJ2-2,TRBD1,CASSRDRVGLNGELFF,TGCGCCAGCAGCAGGGACAGGGTAGGGTTGAACGGGGAGCTGTTTTTT
few,TRBV27,TRBJ2-7,-,CASKRQGGTYEQYF,TGTGCCAGCAAGAGACAGGGAGGTACCTACGAGCAGTACTTC
-,TRBV2,TRBJ2-1,-,CASRNPGPYNEQFF,TGTGCCAGCAGAAATCCGGGTCCCTACAATGAGCAGTTCTTC
-,TRBV19,TRBJ1-1,-,CASSSHTGAEAFF,TGTGCCAGTAGTTCCCACACAGGAGCTGAAGCTTTCTTT
-,TRBV6-6,TRBJ2-3,TRBD2,CASRPRDSGGTDTQYF,TGTGCCAGCAGGCCAAGGGACTCCGGGGGGACAGATACGCAGTATTTT
-,TRBV18,TRBJ1-1,-,CASSPQTGQNTEAFF,TGTGCCAGCTCCCCCCAAACGGGACAGAACACTGAAGCTTTCTTT
-,TRBV6-1,TRBJ1-2,-,CASSEAGVYGYTF,TGTGCCAGCAGTGAAGCCGGGGTCTATGGCTACACCTTC
-,TRBV6-5,TRBJ2-7,-,CASSYTGWYGGYEQYF,TGTGCCAGCAGTTACACAGGATGGTACGGGGGATACGAGCAGTACTTC
-,TRBV11-2,TRBJ1-1,-,CASSLDRLVEAFF,TGTGCCAGCAGCTTAGACAGACTAGTTGAAGCTTTCTTT
-,TRBV30,TRBJ1-1,-,CAWSRGRTNTEAFF,TGTGCCTGGAGTAGGGGCAGGACGAACACTGAAGCTTTCTTT
-,TRBV5-4,TRBJ1-1,-,CASSGGHSGGVTEAFF,TGTGCCAGCAGCGGCGGACACAGCGGAGGGGTTACTGAAGCTTTCTTT
-,TRBV5-1,TRBJ1-5,-,CASSLWGIESNQPQHF,TGCGCCAGCAGCTTGTGGGGAATCGAGAGCAATCAGCCCCAGCATTTT
-,TRBV5-1,TRBJ2-3,TRBD1,CASSFRDSSTDTQYF,TGCGCCAGCAGCTTCCGGGACAGTAGTACAGATACGCAGTATTTT
few,TRBV5-1,TRBJ1-2,TRBD1,CASSFGQEPDGYTF,TGCGCCAGCAGCTTTGGACAGGAGCCTGATGGCTACACCTTC
few,TRBV19,TRBJ2-4,TRBD1,CASSGSGTGVTIQYF,TGTGCCAGTAGTGGATCCGGGACAGGGGTGACCATTCAGTACTTC
-,TRBV6-5,TRBJ1-6,TRBD1,CASSLGGSSGLSPLHF,TGTGCCAGCAGTTTAGGGGGCTCGTCGGGATTGTCACCCCTCCACTTT
-,TRBV6-6,TRBJ1-2,-,CAASRAGTYGYTF,TGTGCCGCATCACGGGCAGGGACCTATGGCTACACCTTC
once,TRBV6-1,TRBJ1-5,-,CASSPRSNQPQHF,TGTGCCAGCAGTCCTCGTTCCAATCAGCCCCAGCATTTT
-,TRBV13,TRBJ2-2,TRBD1,CASSYWDSAETGELFF,TGTGCCAGCAGCTACTGGGACAGTGCGGAGACCGGGGAGCTGTTTTTT
-,TRBV7-2,TRBJ1-1,-,CASSWTANTEAFF,TGTGCCAGCAGCTGGACCGCGAACACTGAAGCTTTCTTT
-,TRBV14,TRBJ2-5,-,CASSRLLETQYF,TGTGCCAGCAGCCGACTCTTAGAGACCCAGTACTTC
-,TRBV9,TRBJ1-2,-,CASSVAGQPNYGYTF,TGTGCCAGCAGCGTAGCTGGACAACCTAACTATGGCTACACCTTC
-,TRBV29-1,TRBJ2-1,TRBD1,CSVERGQTPNEQFF,TGCAGCGTTGAACGGGGACAGACTCCCAATGAGCAGTTCTTC
-,TRBV19,TRBJ2-1,TRBD2,CASRASGRSYNEQFF,TGTGCCAGTAGGGCTAGCGGGAGGTCCTACAATGAGCAGTTCTTC
-,TRBV19,TRBJ2-1,TRBD1,CASSIGTGGVNEQFF,TGTGCCAGTAGTATCGGGACAGGGGGGGTAAATGAGCAGTTCTTC
once,TRBV6-5,TRBJ1-5,-,CASSGRPVGNQPQHF,TGTGCCAGCAGTGGACGGCCGGTAGGAAATCAGCCCCAGCATTTT
few,TRBV7-2,TRBJ1-6,TRBD1,CASSSPGGNSPLHF,TGTGCCAGCAGCTCTCCAGGGGGGAATTCACCCCTCCACTTT